These 25 T cell receptor beta chains originate from one sample sequenced in a study of T cell repertoires in cytomegalovirus infection. TCRdb redid the calling of the reads with MiXCR, one entry per CDR3 protein. Counted here are tens of thousands of distinct CDR3 sequences, 20% to 30% occurring once; the ten biggest clones make up roughly 50%. These receptors' antigens are unknown. This specimen consisted of CD8+ T cells from cultured PBMCs, obtained from culture after CMV antigen stimulation. The receptor set was obtained from a human donor in good health (CMV status not recorded). Some clones in this sample may be carry-over from other donors' samples.

This clonotype was seen repeatedly, ten times or more. The V call is TRBV7-9, the J call TRBJ2-7; weak D call: TRBD1 (5 bases). The CDR3 spans 12 residues. The germline gives CDR1 SEHNR, CDR2 FQNEAQ (reference sequence). Trimming stripped 4 bases from V and 7 bases from J, with 11 bases between. This CDR3 reads CASSWSGAEQYF. The CDR3 DNA is TGTGCCAGCAGCTGGAGTGGGGCGGAGCAGTACTTC. The whole variable domain, remainder taken from reference TRBV7-9 and TRBJ2-7, is DTGVSQNPRHKITKRGQNVTFRCDPISEHNRLYWYRQTLGQGPEFLTYFQNEAQLEKSRLLSDRFSAERPKGSFSTLEIQRTEQGDSAMYLCASSWSGAEQYFGPGTRLTVT.

This clonotype has more than one count but fewer than ten. The chain combines TRBV7-3 with TRBJ2-3; D not resolved. The CDR3 spans 12 residues. CDR1 is SGHTA and CDR2 is FQGTGA in the germline V gene. V lost 3 bases, J lost 4 bases, and 5 bases lay in between. The CDR3 region is CASSFGSDTQYF. The DNA for the CDR3 is TGTGCCAGCAGCTTCGGATCAGATACGCAGTATTTT. The variable domain in full, with the rest retrieved from reference TRBV7-3 and TRBJ2-3, is GAGVSQTPSNKVTEKGKYVELRCDPISGHTALYWYRQSLGQGPEFLIYFQGTGAADDSGLPNDRFFAVRPEGSVSTLKIQRTERGDSAVYLCASSFGSDTQYFGPGTRLTVL.

The chain joins TRBV6-2 or TRBV6-3 to TRBJ2-1; no clear D gene. CDR1 is MNHEY and CDR2 is SVGEGT in the germline V gene. This CDR3 region has 14 residues. The ends were cut back, 4 bases at V and 0 bases at J, with 7 bases in the middle. CDR3 sequence: CASSSDFSYNEQFF. CDR3 bases: TGTGCCAGCAGTTCTGACTTCTCCTACAATGAGCAGTTCTTC.

The chain employs TRBV15 and TRBJ1-3; perhaps TRBD1 as D (5 bases). CDR3 length equals 14 residues. Trimming removed 0 bases from V and 7 bases from J, with 10 bases in between. The germline CDR1 and CDR2 sequences are LNHNV and YYDKDF (reference sequence). The CDR3 DNA is TGTGCCACCAGCAGAGATGGGACGGTCAACACCATATATTTT. Protein product: CATSRDGTVNTIYF.

The genes are TRBV13 and TRBJ2-1, with 11 bases identical to TRBD2. Trimming took 4 bases from V and 7 from J; bases not matched to a gene: 3. Germline CDR1 and CDR2: PRHDT and FYEKMQ (reference sequence). The CDR3 runs 14 residues. This CDR3 reads CASSSGLAGNEQFF. In nucleotides, the CDR3 is TGTGCCAGCAGCTCCGGACTAGCGGGTAATGAGCAGTTCTTC. Drawing the rest from reference TRBV13 and TRBJ2-1, the complete variable domain is AAGVIQSPRHLIKEKRETATLKCYPIPRHDTVYWYQQGPGQDPQFLISFYEKMQSDKGSIPDRFSAQQFSDYHSELNMSSLELGDSALYFCASSSGLAGNEQFFGPGTRLTVL.

The V gene is TRBV30, the J gene TRBJ2-7; 8 bases fit TRBD2. CDR1 is GTSNPN, CDR2 SVGIG, per germline (reference sequence). The CDR3 runs to 15 residues. The trim removed 4 bases at V and 4 bases at J, leaving 12 bases unmatched. The DNA of the CDR3 is TGTGCCTGGACGGAGGTGGGCCTAGCGGGTTACGAGCAGTACTTC. It translates to CAWTEVGLAGYEQYF. The full variable domain, with the rest looked up from reference TRBV30 and TRBJ2-7, is SQTIHQWPATLVQPVGSPLSLECTVEGTSNPNLYWYRQAAGRGLQLLFYSVGIGQISSEVPQNLSASRPQDRQFILSSKKLLLSDSGFYLCAWTEVGLAGYEQYFGPGTRLTVT.

This rearrangement joins TRBV12-3 or TRBV12-4 to TRBJ2-5; D is unresolved. This CDR3 contains 13 residues. Trimming took off 5 bases at V and 4 bases at J, with 11 bases between the two ends. Here the CDR3 reads CASSTEWGETQYF. CDR3 nucleotide sequence: TGTGCCAGCAGTACGGAGTGGGGAGAGACCCAGTACTTC.

The genes are TRBV7-9 and TRBJ1-4; 7 nucleotides align to TRBD1. Germline V gene data show CDR1 as SEHNR and CDR2 as FQNEAQ (reference sequence). V gave up 5 bases and J gave up 5 bases; unmatched junction bases: 14. CDR3 length equals 17 residues. The CDR3 DNA follows: TGTGCCAGCAGCCCTCGGAGAGGGGGCGAGTCGAATGAAAAACTGTTTTTT. It encodes CASSPRRGGESNEKLFF.

This clonotype was observed a few times. V and J are TRBV27 and TRBJ2-3; 9 positions match TRBD2. The V segment lost 5 bases and the J segment 4 bases; nucleotides outside the gene matches: 4. Germline lookup yields CDR1 MNHEY and CDR2 SMNVEV (reference sequence). The CDR3 has 14 residues. The CDR3 loop reads CASSNGLASDTQYF. The CDR3 coding sequence is TGTGCCAGCAGTAATGGACTAGCGTCAGATACGCAGTATTTT.

This clonotype was detected many times. The V call is TRBV7-8, the J call TRBJ2-3, with 8 bases matching TRBD1. This CDR3 is built from 16 residues. V trimming: 2 bases; J trimming: 4 bases; junction bases outside the gene matches: 8. CDR1 is SGHVS, CDR2 FQNEAQ, per germline. CDR3 in amino acids: CASSLPRTGMSDTQYF. The CDR3 bases are TGTGCCAGCAGCTTACCAAGGACAGGGATGTCAGATACGCAGTATTTT. The full variable domain, with the rest looked up from reference TRBV7-8 and TRBJ2-3, is GAGVSQSPRYKVAKRGQDVALRCDPISGHVSLFWYQQALGQGPEFLTYFQNEAQLDKSGLPSDRFFAERPEGSVSTLKIQRTQQEDSAVYLCASSLPRTGMSDTQYFGPGTRLTVL.

This clonotype came up a few times. The rearrangement joins TRBV28 to TRBJ1-1, with D possibly being TRBD1 (5 bases). From germline, CDR1 is MDHEN and CDR2 SYDVKM. The CDR3 runs 15 residues. V dropped 5 bases and J dropped 4 bases, with 17 bases sitting between them. Written as DNA, the CDR3 is TGTGCCAGCAGTCCGAGAGAGGGGATGGCCACTGAAGCTTTCTTT. Protein product: CASSPREGMATEAFF.

As to this clonotype: A read error is possible here, since a much larger clone lies one base away. The chain is built from TRBV6-5 and TRBJ1-2; D may be TRBD1 (6 bases). Germline V gene lookup returns CDR1 MNHEY and CDR2 SVGAGI. This CDR3 spans 14 amino acids. The CDR3 DNA is TGTGTCAGCAGTACACAGGGAGGGACTGGAGGCTACACCTTC. This gives the protein CVSSTQGGTGGYTF.

This chain joins TRBV12-3 or TRBV12-4 and TRBJ1-1; D uncertain. The ends were cut back, 6 bases at V and 5 bases at J, with 10 bases in the middle. The CDR3 is 12 amino acids. This CDR3 reads CASSIDLTEAFF. The CDR3, as DNA: TGTGCCAGCAGCATAGACCTTACTGAAGCTTTCTTT.

This clonotype was detected once. The chain carries TRBV6-1 and TRBJ2-7, with a tentative D call TRBD1 (5 bases). The CDR3 totals 14 residues. Germline V gene lookup returns CDR1 MNHNS and CDR2 SASEGT. V dropped 1 base and J dropped 0 bases, with 7 bases sitting between them. The CDR3: CASSEEDNSYEQYF. CDR3 DNA: TGTGCCAGCAGTGAAGAGGACAACTCCTACGAGCAGTACTTC.

This clonotype was picked up one time. This chain connects TRBV27 to TRBJ1-2, with D uncertain. The CDR3 length is 13 residues. V dropped 5 bases and J dropped 2 bases, with 9 bases sitting between them. CDR1 and CDR2 (germline): MNHEY, SMNVEV (reference sequence). CDR3 DNA sequence: TGTGCCAGCAGTCCCTCGCGGAACTATGGCTACACCTTC. Translation gives CASSPSRNYGYTF.

This chain joins TRBV19 and TRBJ2-3, with TRBD2 identical over 15 bases. CDR1 and CDR2 (germline): LNHDA, SQIVND (reference sequence). With 11 bases clipped from V and 4 bases from J, the junction kept 4 bases outside the gene matches. The CDR3 consists of 14 residues. The CDR3 nucleotides read TGTGCCGCGGGACTAGCGGGAGGCTCAGATACGCAGTATTTT. Its translation: CAAGLAGGSDTQYF. Together with reference TRBV19 and TRBJ2-3, the CDR3 gives the full variable domain: DGGITQSPKYLFRKEGQNVTLSCEQNLNHDAMYWYRQDPGQGLRLIYYSQIVNDFQKGDIAEGYSVSREKKESFPLTVTSAQKNPTAFYLCAAGLAGGSDTQYFGPGTRLTVL.

Many counts were recorded for this clonotype. J is TRBJ2-4 and V is TRBV7-2; 9 positions agree with TRBD1. Germline CDR1 and CDR2: SGHTA and FQGNSA. The CDR3 has 16 residues. V lost 5 bases and J lost 3; bases outside the gene matches: 8. CDR3 bases: TGTGCCAGCAGCGCCAGACAGGGGGTGGGCAAAAACATTCAGTACTTC. Translated: CASSARQGVGKNIQYF.

This clonotype has a handful of counts. The chain recombines TRBV11-3 with TRBJ2-1, with TRBD2 identical over 11 bases. This CDR3 has 18 amino acids. J gave up 2 bases and V 0 bases, and 6 bases lay outside the gene matches. The germline V gene encodes CDR1 SGHNT and CDR2 YENEEA. As DNA, the CDR3 is TGTGCCAGCAGCTTAGATCAACTAGCGGGAGCGCCCTACAATGAGCAGTTCTTC. Its translation is CASSLDQLAGAPYNEQFF.

This sequence joins TRBV6-4 and TRBJ1-1; the D gene is possibly TRBD1 (5 bases). CDR3 size: 14 residues. The germline V gene encodes CDR1 MRHNA and CDR2 SNTAGT. V was clipped by 0 bases and J by 2 bases, with 7 bases between them. CDR3 DNA sequence: TGTGCCAGCAGTGACTCTGGGGGTAACACTGAAGCTTTCTTT. This gives the protein CASSDSGGNTEAFF.

The chain is built from TRBV3-1 and TRBJ1-2, with TRBD1 as a possible D gene (5 bases). CDR1 and CDR2 from the germline V gene are LGHDT and YNNKEL (reference sequence). V dropped 3 bases and J dropped 4 bases, with 15 bases sitting between them. The CDR3 is made up of 15 amino acids. CDR3 amino acids: CASSQEAGLGYGYTF. The CDR3 DNA sequence: TGTGCCAGCAGCCAGGAGGCAGGGCTGGGCTATGGCTACACCTTC.

The V and J genes are TRBV12-3 or TRBV12-4 and TRBJ2-1; TRBD2 matches at 7 bases. The CDR3 covers 13 residues. J lost 9 bases, V lost 5 bases, and 7 bases had no gene match. CDR3 bases: TGTGCCAGCAGTCGGGGCGGGGGACTTGAGCAGTTCTTC. This encodes CASSRGGGLEQFF.

The table lists this clonotype with many counts. The V gene is TRBV12-3 or TRBV12-4, the J gene TRBJ2-4, with a tentative D call TRBD2 (6 bases). CDR3 size: 14 residues. The germline V and J ends were trimmed by 5 bases and 8 bases, with 16 bases remaining between them. CDR3 sequence (DNA): TGTGCCAGCAGTCGGGACTCCGGGGCAGACATTCAGTACTTC. It codes for CASSRDSGADIQYF.

The V gene is TRBV29-1, the J gene TRBJ1-2, with D unclear. Germline values: CDR1 SQVTM, CDR2 ANQGSEA. V was shortened by 4 bases and J by 6 bases, with 15 bases between the two germline ends. CDR3 length: 13 amino acids. The CDR3 bases are TGCAGCGTTGTATCGGAGGGTGGGGATGGCTACACCTTC. Translated: CSVVSEGGDGYTF.

This clonotype has at least ten counts. The chain couples TRBV12-3 or TRBV12-4 to TRBJ2-3, with 8 bases lining up with TRBD2. After removal of 5 bases from V and 4 bases from J, the junction contained 11 bases not matched to a gene. The CDR3 is 16 residues long. CDR3: CASSPDASGGADTQYF. DNA of the CDR3: TGTGCCAGCAGTCCCGACGCAAGCGGGGGAGCAGATACGCAGTATTTT.

V gene TRBV6-5 combines with J gene TRBJ2-1, with D perhaps given as TRBD1 or TRBD2 (5 bases each). V dropped 0 bases and J dropped 11 bases, with 29 bases sitting between them. The germline V gene encodes CDR1 MNHEY and CDR2 SVGAGI. The CDR3 has 19 amino acids. The DNA for the CDR3 is TGTGCCAGCAGTTACTCGGGGCAGGCGGGCCTCCTCCCCTACATTCAGCAGTTCTTC. Translation gives CASSYSGQAGLLPYIQQFF.